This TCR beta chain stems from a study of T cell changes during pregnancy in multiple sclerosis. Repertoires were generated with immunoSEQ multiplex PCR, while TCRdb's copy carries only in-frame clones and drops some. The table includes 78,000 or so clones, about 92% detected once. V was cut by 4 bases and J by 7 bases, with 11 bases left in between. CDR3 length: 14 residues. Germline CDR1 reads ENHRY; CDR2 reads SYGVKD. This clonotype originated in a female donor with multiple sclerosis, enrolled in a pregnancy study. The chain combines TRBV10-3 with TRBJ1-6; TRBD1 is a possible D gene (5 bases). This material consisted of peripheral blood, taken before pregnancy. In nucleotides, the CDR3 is TGTGCCATCAGTGGGGCAGGGAGGAATTCACCCCTCCACTTT. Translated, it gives CAISGAGRNSPLHF.